This is a list of T cell receptor beta chains from one sample in a study of CD8 T cells in ankylosing spondylitis. TCRdb reanalysed the 5' RACE reads using MiXCR and keeps one entry per CDR3 protein. The sample carries hundreds of thousands of distinct CDR3 sequences, roughly 20% recorded once. Sequenced input: blood, either unsorted or a sorted T cell fraction (not recorded which). The receptors originated from a female donor with ankylosing spondylitis or in good health (not recorded which). Each CDR3 is given with its conserved first and last residue. Each record gives: D gene, V gene, clone size, J gene, CDR3 protein, CDR3 DNA. A D gene is named only where the DNA matches it firmly. Size is omitted from some rows. Given values are once, few, many or a class for expanded clones.

TRBD2	TRBV27	few	TRBJ2-7	CASSSNGRRGEQYF	TGTGCCAGCAGTTCAAACGGGAGGCGGGGCGAGCAGTACTTC
TRBD2	TRBV18	many	TRBJ2-5	CASSPVPSGKETQYF	TGTGCCAGCTCACCAGTGCCTAGCGGAAAAGAGACCCAGTACTTC
.	TRBV12-3/TRBV12-4	many	TRBJ1-3	CASSLQEGSGNTIYF	TGTGCCAGCAGTTTACAGGAGGGTTCGGGAAACACCATATATTTT
.	TRBV28	.	TRBJ2-1	CASSFTRGTEQFF	TGTGCCAGCAGTTTTACTAGAGGGACTGAGCAGTTCTTC
.	TRBV11-2	.	TRBJ2-1	CASSLRRNEQFF	TGTGCCAGCAGCTTACGCAGAAATGAGCAGTTCTTC
TRBD1	TRBV29-1	.	TRBJ1-2	CSVEQGDYGYTF	TGCAGCGTCGAACAGGGGGACTATGGCTACACCTTC
.	TRBV10-2	few	TRBJ1-1	CASSGGTRTEAFF	TGCGCCAGCAGTGGAGGTACCAGGACTGAAGCTTTCTTT
.	TRBV20-1	many	TRBJ2-2	CSARAQGTGELFF	TGCAGTGCTAGGGCTCAGGGGACCGGGGAGCTGTTTTTT
.	TRBV12-3/TRBV12-4	many	TRBJ1-5	CASRQGLSNQPQHF	TGTGCCAGCAGACAGGGTCTTAGCAATCAGCCCCAGCATTTT
.	TRBV5-1	.	TRBJ2-7	CASSPGDIRYEQYF	TGCGCCAGCAGTCCTGGGGACATCCGATACGAGCAGTACTTC
.	TRBV4-1	.	TRBJ2-1	CASSQYGLPDNEQFF	TGCGCCAGCAGCCAATACGGACTACCAGACAATGAGCAGTTCTTC
.	TRBV29-1	.	TRBJ1-1	CSVASNTEAFF	TGCAGCGTTGCATCGAACACTGAAGCTTTCTTT
.	TRBV2	few	TRBJ1-2	CASSEKQALGGYTF	TGTGCCAGCAGTGAGAAACAGGCCTTAGGGGGCTACACCTTC
.	TRBV20-1	few	TRBJ2-3	CSAKGEGTDTQYF	TGCAGTGCCAAGGGGGAGGGGACAGATACGCAGTATTTT
.	TRBV12-3/TRBV12-4	.	TRBJ2-7	CASSLGGSVDEQYF	TGTGCCAGCAGTTTGGGGGGCTCGGTGGACGAGCAGTACTTC
TRBD2	TRBV7-7	.	TRBJ2-7	CASSRQNSGGGSSYEQYF	TGTGCCAGCAGCAGACAGAATAGCGGGGGAGGGTCCTCTTACGAGCAGTACTTC
.	TRBV7-3	.	TRBJ1-1	CASSLRGTTEAFF	TGTGCCAGCAGCTTGCGGGGGACGACTGAAGCTTTCTTT
.	TRBV4-3	.	TRBJ1-3	CASSQEDRSMDTIYF	TGCGCCAGCAGCCAAGAAGACAGGAGTATGGACACCATATATTTT
.	TRBV6-5	few	TRBJ2-3	CASRLRTAAGTDTQYF	TGTGCCAGCAGGCTCAGGACCGCTGCTGGCACAGATACGCAGTATTTT
.	TRBV10-3	many	TRBJ2-2	CAIGTDGGELFF	TGTGCCATCGGAACCGATGGCGGGGAGCTGTTTTTT
.	TRBV5-1	.	TRBJ2-1	CASSLRGGWDEQFF	TGCGCCAGCAGCTTGCGTGGGGGCTGGGATGAGCAGTTCTTC
.	TRBV28	.	TRBJ1-2	CASSYIKQGFGYYGYTF	TGTGCCAGCAGTTATATAAAACAGGGTTTCGGTTACTATGGCTACACCTTC
TRBD2	TRBV29-1	.	TRBJ2-1	CSVVETSGGPSYNEQFF	TGCAGCGTTGTCGAGACTAGCGGAGGTCCCTCCTACAATGAGCAGTTCTTC
TRBD2	TRBV5-1	.	TRBJ2-3	CASSLGLAGEADTQYF	TGCGCCAGCAGCTTGGGATTAGCGGGAGAGGCAGATACGCAGTATTTT
.	TRBV5-1	many	TRBJ2-5	CASSLIGKETQYF	TGCGCCAGCAGTTTGATAGGAAAAGAGACCCAGTACTTC
TRBD2	TRBV7-8	.	TRBJ2-3	CASSLGGSGDTQYF	TGTGCCAGCAGCTTGGGCGGGAGCGGAGATACGCAGTATTTT
TRBD2	TRBV29-1	many	TRBJ2-1	CSATSGSADNEQFF	TGCAGCGCGACTAGCGGGAGCGCCGACAATGAGCAGTTCTTC
.	TRBV2	.	TRBJ2-1	CARSSRTGLNNEQFF	TGTGCCAGAAGTTCCCGGACTGGACTCAACAATGAGCAGTTCTTC
TRBD2	TRBV9	.	TRBJ2-5	CASSVAGLAGYQETQYF	TGTGCCAGCAGCGTAGCTGGACTAGCGGGGTACCAAGAGACCCAGTACTTC